Below, one T cell receptor beta chain is given with its context. The antigen remains unidentified. The sample belongs to a study of shared clonotypes between healthy human individuals. V lost 2 bases and J 6 bases, leaving 17 bases between the germline ends. The CDR3 runs 15 residues. Germline V gene sequence: CDR1 SGHVS, CDR2 FQNEAQ. Findings and caveats of the study: Sharing across a handful of donors was seen in 4% to 6.5% of naive CD4 clonotypes.

CD45RO negativity and positive selection for CCR7 defined naive CD8 cells, a population that excluded terminally differentiated effector memory CD45RA+ cells. Those who donated, Caucasian adults without exception, all lived in Nashville, Tennessee. When replicate PCRs were run on sorted subsets, they used approximately 210 ng DNA, some 29,000 T cell genomes. TCRdb keeps only in-frame clones here, not all; method: immunoSEQ multiplex PCR. The sample yields some 2.1 million clones, roughly 95% seen once. Specimen: naive CD8+ T cells from PBMCs. This chain connects TRBV7-8 to TRBJ2-7, with TRBD2 as a possible D gene (6 bases). The receptor's source is a man aged 18 to 30 in good health. Some clones in this sample may be carry-over from other donors' samples. CDR3 loop: CASSLQVGGIREQYF. Here the CDR3 DNA reads TGTGCCAGCAGCTTACAGGTGGGAGGAATCCGCGAGCAGTACTTC.